Below, 27 T cell receptor beta chains from the same sample are listed, as sequenced in a study of Graves' ophthalmopathy and Graves' hyperthyroidism. From RNA, the CDR3 regions of TCR beta chains were amplified and sequenced. HTBI-primed first-round RT-PCR preceded second-round multiplex PCR. TCRdb reprocessed the multiplex PCR reads with MiXCR, giving one entry per CDR3 protein. The sample yields about 150,000 distinct CDR3 sequences, approximately 40% seen once. The specimen sequenced was peripheral blood. The receptors originated from a woman aged 40-49 years with Graves' ophthalmopathy.

This clonotype was detected only a few times. This chain uses TRBV18 with TRBJ2-2; 7 positions agree with TRBD2. CDR3 size: 14 residues. Germline values: CDR1 KGHSH, CDR2 LQKENI. V gave up 6 bases and J gave up 5 bases; unmatched junction bases: 6. The CDR3 coding sequence is TGTGCCAGCTCCCCAGGCGGGGGAACCGGGGAGCTGTTTTTT. It encodes CASSPGGGTGELFF. Variable domain in full (rest from reference TRBV18 and TRBJ2-2): NAGVMQNPRHLVRRRGQEARLRCSPMKGHSHVYWYRQLPEEGLKFMVYLQKENIIDESGMPKERFSAEFPKEGPSILRIQQVVRGDSAAYFCASSPGGGTGELFFGEGSRLTVL.

This clonotype has at least ten counts. The genes are TRBV28 and TRBJ1-1, with D hard to call. Germline V gene lookup returns CDR1 MDHEN and CDR2 SYDVKM. Trimming shortened V by 3 bases and J by 4 bases, and 9 bases separated the two germline ends. This CDR3 spans 13 amino acids. CDR3 coding DNA: TGTGCCAGCAGTTTCGGGTCGGGCACTGAAGCTTTCTTT. Translation: CASSFGSGTEAFF. Based on the CDR3 plus reference TRBV28 and TRBJ1-1, the full variable domain is DVKVTQSSRYLVKRTGEKVFLECVQDMDHENMFWYRQDPGLGLRLIYFSYDVKMKEKGDIPEGYSVSREKKERFSLILESASTNQTSMYLCASSFGSGTEAFFGQGTRLTVV.

The V call is TRBV7-8, the J call TRBJ2-5; D is unresolved. The CDR3 runs to 14 residues. The germline V gene has CDR1 SGHVS and CDR2 FQNEAQ. V lost 1 base, J lost 5 bases, and 11 bases lay in between. The CDR3 DNA reads as TGTGCCAGCAGCTTAGAGGAGATCCTGGAGACCCAGTACTTC. Protein product: CASSLEEILETQYF.

The chain couples TRBV6-2 or TRBV6-3 to TRBJ1-6, with 7 bases fitting TRBD1. The CDR3 is made up of 15 amino acids. Germline trimming cut 5 bases from V and 7 bases from J; bases unmatched to any gene: 8. CDR1 is MNHEY, CDR2 SVGEGT, per germline. The CDR3, as DNA: TGTGCCAGCAGTCTCACCCCGGGACAGAATTCACCCCTCCACTTT. Translation: CASSLTPGQNSPLHF.

This clonotype has just a few counts. V gene TRBV2 combines with J gene TRBJ2-5; TRBD1 or TRBD2 may be the D gene (5 bases each). V was shortened by 4 bases and J by 2 bases, with 14 bases between the two germline ends. CDR1 SNHLY and CDR2 FYNNEI come from the germline V gene. The CDR3 runs 15 residues. The CDR3 loop reads CASSGLLAGQETQYF. CDR3 DNA: TGTGCCAGCAGTGGTTTGCTAGCAGGGCAAGAGACCCAGTACTTC.

At least ten counts were recorded for this clonotype. The rearrangement uses TRBV12-5 and TRBJ2-7; the D gene is possibly TRBD2 (5 bases). Per germline, CDR1 LGHNT and CDR2 FRNRAP. This CDR3 has 16 residues. Between the trimmed V and J ends, which lost 0 bases and 4 bases, there was a span of 16 bases. CDR3 sequence (DNA): TGTGCTAGTGGTTTGGTACGGAGCACCCGCGGGTACGAGCAGTACTTC. It encodes CASGLVRSTRGYEQYF.

The V gene is TRBV7-2, the J gene TRBJ2-2; no clear D gene. This CDR3 spans 14 amino acids. The ends were cut back, 5 bases at V and 4 bases at J, with 11 bases in the middle. Germline values: CDR1 SGHTA, CDR2 FQGNSA. The CDR3 DNA sequence: TGTGCCAGCAGCCCTAGGATGGGCACCGGGGAGCTGTTTTTT. Its protein product is CASSPRMGTGELFF.

This rearrangement joins TRBV20-1 to TRBJ2-7; D possibly corresponds to TRBD1 (6 bases). The J call may be faulty, since TRBJ2-5 better matches the DNA end. From germline, CDR1 is DFQATT and CDR2 SNEGSKA (reference sequence). The CDR3 totals 13 residues. CDR3 amino acids: CSASGQNQETQYF. The CDR3 region has the DNA TGCAGTGCTAGCGGACAGAACCAAGAGACCCAGTACTTC.

This chain joins TRBV4-3 and TRBJ1-2; 12 bases are a match to TRBD1. The CDR3 length is 18 residues. Germline CDR1 is LGHNA and CDR2 is YSLEER. The V segment lost 1 base and the J segment 7 bases; nucleotides outside the gene matches: 13. The CDR3 nucleotides read TGCGCCAGCAGCCAAGCTCCCTCCGGGGACAGGGGGCGCAGTGGCTACACCTTC. Amino acid sequence: CASSQAPSGDRGRSGYTF.

In this sample, this clonotype turned up many times. V gene TRBV5-5 combines with J gene TRBJ1-2, with TRBD1 as a possible D gene (5 bases). Germline values: CDR1 SGHKS, CDR2 YYEKEE (reference sequence). Trimming took off 4 bases at V and 1 base at J, with 17 bases between the two ends. This CDR3 comprises 16 residues. CDR3 loop: CASSPGGQAFNYGYTF. CDR3 bases: TGTGCCAGCAGCCCGGGGGGTCAGGCCTTTAACTATGGCTACACCTTC.

The rearrangement uses TRBV6-2 or TRBV6-3 and TRBJ1-5, with D perhaps matching TRBD1 (6 bases). The CDR3 covers 12 residues. The germline V gene encodes CDR1 MNHEY and CDR2 SVGEGT. V was shortened by 5 bases and J by 9 bases, with 11 bases between the two germline ends. CDR3 DNA: TGTGCCAGCAGTAAGGGGGGCCGGCCCCAGCATTTT. It yields the protein CASSKGGRPQHF.

The chain joins TRBV28 to TRBJ1-1; 10 bases agree with TRBD1. This CDR3 region has 15 residues. CDR1 is MDHEN, CDR2 SYDVKM, per germline. Trimming took 5 bases from V and 5 from J; bases not matched to a gene: 8. The CDR3 here is CASSPGQGIVTEAFF. For the CDR3, the DNA is TGTGCCAGCAGTCCGGGACAGGGGATTGTGACTGAAGCTTTCTTT.

This clonotype was recorded at least ten times. The chain uses TRBV10-3 and TRBJ1-1, with TRBD1 matching 9 bases. The V segment lost 2 bases and the J segment 4 bases; nucleotides outside the gene matches: 2. Germline V CDR1 and CDR2: ENHRY, SYGVKD. The CDR3 loop spans 14 amino acids. The CDR3 DNA is TGTGCCATCAGTGAGCAGACAGGGGGCACTGAAGCTTTCTTT. It yields the protein CAISEQTGGTEAFF.

In this sample, this clonotype turned up many times. V and J are TRBV15 and TRBJ1-2, with TRBD1 as a possible D gene (6 bases). V was trimmed by 3 bases and J by 6 bases, leaving 17 bases between them. The germline gives CDR1 LNHNV, CDR2 YYDKDF (reference sequence). The CDR3 loop spans 15 amino acids. The CDR3 protein is CATSRGARETDGYTF. The CDR3 bases are TGTGCCACCAGCAGGGGGGCCCGGGAAACAGATGGCTACACCTTC.

In this sample, this clonotype turned up many times. The chain carries TRBV12-3 or TRBV12-4 and TRBJ2-7; 8 nucleotides agree with TRBD1. The CDR3 is 13 amino acids. V trimming: 4 bases; J trimming: 7 bases; junction bases outside the gene matches: 6. For the CDR3, the DNA is TGTGCCAGCAGTTCGGACAGGGTGTGGGAGCAGTACTTC. Protein sequence: CASSSDRVWEQYF.

This clonotype was found many times. This chain joins TRBV18 and TRBJ1-1, with D hard to call. The CDR3 is 14 amino acids. The germline CDR1 and CDR2 sequences are KGHSH and LQKENI. The ends were cut back, 2 bases at V and 1 base at J, with 8 bases in the middle. DNA of the CDR3: TGTGCCAGCTCACCAGGCAGACAGAACACTGAAGCTTTCTTT. As protein: CASSPGRQNTEAFF. Looking up the rest from reference TRBV18 and TRBJ1-1 gives the full variable domain: NAGVMQNPRHLVRRRGQEARLRCSPMKGHSHVYWYRQLPEEGLKFMVYLQKENIIDESGMPKERFSAEFPKEGPSILRIQQVVRGDSAAYFCASSPGRQNTEAFFGQGTRLTVV.

This clonotype appeared many times. The rearrangement links TRBV12-5 to TRBJ2-2, with 8 bases fitting TRBD1. V dropped 5 bases and J dropped 4; count of bases not matched to a gene: 6. The CDR3 totals 15 residues. The germline V gene encodes CDR1 LGHNT and CDR2 FRNRAP. The CDR3 loop is CASGTTTGGTGELFF. For the CDR3, the DNA is TGTGCTAGTGGTACTACTACAGGGGGCACCGGGGAGCTGTTTTTT.

The chain combines TRBV12-3 or TRBV12-4 with TRBJ1-1, with a weak D call TRBD1 (5 bases). The ends were cut back, 4 bases at V and 5 bases at J, with 11 bases in the middle. There are 13 residues in the CDR3. The CDR3 nucleotides are TGTGCCAGCAGTTCCCGGGACGGGACTGAAGCTTTCTTT. Its protein product is CASSSRDGTEAFF.

The table lists this clonotype with many counts. The chain carries TRBV25-1 and TRBJ2-2; the D gene is possibly TRBD1 (5 bases). CDR3 length: 18 amino acids. Trimming took off 2 bases at V and 7 bases at J, with 23 bases between the two ends. The germline gives CDR1 MGHDK, CDR2 SYGVNS. The CDR3 nucleotides are TGTGCCAGCAGTGAAAGCTCCACCGCAGGGTTTTCGATCGGGGAGCTGTTTTTT. Its translation is CASSESSTAGFSIGELFF.

At least ten counts were recorded for this clonotype. The CDR3: CATSDPIRGGYGYTF. CDR3 nucleotide sequence: TGTGCCACCAGTGACCCCATTCGGGGAGGCTATGGCTACACCTTC. The chain links TRBV24-1 to TRBJ1-2; no clear D. Germline V CDR1 and CDR2: KGHDR, SFDVKD. V was trimmed by 4 bases and J by 4 bases, leaving 15 bases between them. The CDR3 loop spans 15 amino acids.

This clonotype has more than one count but fewer than ten. CDR3 residues: CASSAQPVNTEAFF. In nucleotides, the CDR3 is TGTGCCAGCAGCGCCCAGCCGGTGAACACTGAAGCTTTCTTT. The V and J genes are TRBV7-2 and TRBJ1-1, with unresolved D. Germline V lookup: CDR1 SGHTA, CDR2 FQGNSA. The CDR3 is 14 residues long. With 5 bases removed from V and 0 bases from J, the gap between germline ends came to 10 bases. The whole variable domain, filled in from reference TRBV7-2 and TRBJ1-1, reads GAGVSQSPSNKVTEKGKDVELRCDPISGHTALYWYRQSLGQGLEFLIYFQGNSAPDKSGLPSDRFSAERTGGSVSTLTIQRTQQEDSAVYLCASSAQPVNTEAFFGQGTRLTVV.

This clonotype was counted ten times or more. CDR3 protein: CASSQYVSGTSGSLLREQYF. CDR3 DNA sequence: TGTGCCAGCAGCCAGTACGTGTCCGGGACTAGCGGATCTCTTCTCCGGGAGCAGTACTTC. The chain combines TRBV4-2 with TRBJ2-7; the match to TRBD2 covers 11 bases. V lost 3 bases and J lost 7; bases outside the gene matches: 23. CDR1 and CDR2 from the germline V gene are LGHNA and YNFKEQ. This CDR3 comprises 20 residues.

This clonotype was seen many times. The chain links TRBV27 to TRBJ1-5; D is undetermined. Deletions cut 5 bases from V and 2 bases from J, with 10 bases between. Germline V gives CDR1 MNHEY, CDR2 SMNVEV (reference sequence). This CDR3 is 14 amino acids long. CDR3 DNA: TGTGCCAGCAGTCCTTCGCGGGGCAATCAGCCCCAGCATTTT. Protein product: CASSPSRGNQPQHF.

This clonotype was counted at least ten times. The CDR3 sequence is CASSQALQTFYGYTF. DNA of the CDR3: TGTGCCAGCAGCCAAGCCCTGCAGACATTCTATGGCTACACCTTC. This chain joins TRBV14 and TRBJ1-2; D unclear. V shed 1 base and J shed 4 bases, with 13 bases lying between them. Germline V CDR1 and CDR2: SGHDN, FVKESK. The CDR3 spans 15 residues.

The V call is TRBV28, the J call TRBJ2-7; possibly TRBD2 for D (6 bases). Germline CDR1 is MDHEN and CDR2 is SYDVKM. V was shortened by 5 bases and J by 3 bases, with 11 bases between the two germline ends. The CDR3 extends over 13 amino acids. The CDR3 DNA is TGTGCCAGCAGTACCGGGACTTTCTACGAGCAGTACTTC. Its protein is CASSTGTFYEQYF.

V usage is TRBV6-2 or TRBV6-3 and J usage is TRBJ2-6; TRBD2 might be the D (6 bases). The CDR3 runs 19 residues. Trimming stripped 1 base from V and 2 bases from J, with 18 bases between. The V gene's germline CDR1 is MNHEY and CDR2 SVGEGT. DNA for the CDR3: TGTGCCAGCAGTTACTGGATGCCGGGACTTACTACTGGGGCCAACGTCCTGACTTTC. Protein sequence: CASSYWMPGLTTGANVLTF.

This clonotype was detected only a few times. Here the CDR3 reads CASSLPRGEQYF. The CDR3, as DNA: TGTGCCAGCAGTTTACCCAGGGGGGAGCAGTACTTC. The chain is built from TRBV28 and TRBJ2-7; 7 bases are shared with TRBD1. Germline lookup yields CDR1 MDHEN and CDR2 SYDVKM. This CDR3 spans 12 amino acids. V lost 2 bases, J lost 7 bases, and 2 bases stayed unmatched.